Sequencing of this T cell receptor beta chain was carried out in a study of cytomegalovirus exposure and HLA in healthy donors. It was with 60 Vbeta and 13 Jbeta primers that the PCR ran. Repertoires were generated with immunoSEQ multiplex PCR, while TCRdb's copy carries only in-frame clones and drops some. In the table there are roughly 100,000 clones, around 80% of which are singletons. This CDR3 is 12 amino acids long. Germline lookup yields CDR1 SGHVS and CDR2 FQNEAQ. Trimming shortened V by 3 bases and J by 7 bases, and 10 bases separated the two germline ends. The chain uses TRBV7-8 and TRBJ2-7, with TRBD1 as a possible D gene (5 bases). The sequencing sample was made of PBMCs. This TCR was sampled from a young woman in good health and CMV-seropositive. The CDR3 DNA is TGTGCCAGCAGCTTGGACATGGGGGAGCAGTACTTC. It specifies CASSLDMGEQYF.